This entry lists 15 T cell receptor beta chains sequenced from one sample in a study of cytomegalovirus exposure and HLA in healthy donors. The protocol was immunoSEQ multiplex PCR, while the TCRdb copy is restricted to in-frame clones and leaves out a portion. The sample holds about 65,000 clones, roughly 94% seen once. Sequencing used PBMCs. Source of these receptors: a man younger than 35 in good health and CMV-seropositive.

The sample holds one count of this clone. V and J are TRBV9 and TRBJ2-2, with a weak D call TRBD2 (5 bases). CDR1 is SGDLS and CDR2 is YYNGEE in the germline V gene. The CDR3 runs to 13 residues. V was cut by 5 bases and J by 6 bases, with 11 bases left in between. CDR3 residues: CASSQRVAGELFF. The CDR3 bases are TGTGCCAGCAGTCAGAGGGTTGCCGGGGAGCTGTTTTTT.

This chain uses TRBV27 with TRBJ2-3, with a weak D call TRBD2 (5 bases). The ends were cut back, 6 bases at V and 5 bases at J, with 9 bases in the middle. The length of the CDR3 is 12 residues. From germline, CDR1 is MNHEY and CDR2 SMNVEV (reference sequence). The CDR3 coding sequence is TGTGCCAGCAGCCGAGGAGGAGATACGCAGTATTTT. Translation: CASSRGGDTQYF.

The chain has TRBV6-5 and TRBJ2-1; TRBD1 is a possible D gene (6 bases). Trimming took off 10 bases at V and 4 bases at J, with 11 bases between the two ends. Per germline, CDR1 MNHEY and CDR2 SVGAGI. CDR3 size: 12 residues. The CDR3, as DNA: TGTGCCACCCGGACAGAATACAATGAGCAGTTCTTC. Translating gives CATRTEYNEQFF.

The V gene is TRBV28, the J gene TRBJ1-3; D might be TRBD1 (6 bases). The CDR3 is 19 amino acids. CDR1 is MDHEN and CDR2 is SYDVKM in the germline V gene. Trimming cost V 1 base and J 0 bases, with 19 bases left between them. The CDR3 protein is CASSLSHYRVSVSGNTIYF. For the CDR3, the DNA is TGTGCCAGCAGTTTATCCCATTACAGGGTTTCGGTCTCTGGAAACACCATATATTTT.

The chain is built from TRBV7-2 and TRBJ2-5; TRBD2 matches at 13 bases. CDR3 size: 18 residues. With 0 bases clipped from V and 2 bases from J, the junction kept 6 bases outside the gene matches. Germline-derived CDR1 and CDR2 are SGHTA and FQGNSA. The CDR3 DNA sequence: TGTGCCAGCAGCTTAGCTCCGGGACTAGCGGGGTTACAAGAGACCCAGTACTTC. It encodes CASSLAPGLAGLQETQYF.

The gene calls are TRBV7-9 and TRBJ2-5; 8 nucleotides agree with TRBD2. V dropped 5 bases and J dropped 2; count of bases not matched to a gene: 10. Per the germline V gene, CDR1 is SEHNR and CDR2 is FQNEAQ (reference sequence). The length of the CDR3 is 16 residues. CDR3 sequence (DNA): TGTGCCAGCAGCGATTGGGCTAGCGGGCCACAAGAGACCCAGTACTTC. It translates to CASSDWASGPQETQYF. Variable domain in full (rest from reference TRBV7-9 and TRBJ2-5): DTGVSQNPRHKITKRGQNVTFRCDPISEHNRLYWYRQTLGQGPEFLTYFQNEAQLEKSRLLSDRFSAERPKGSFSTLEIQRTEQGDSAMYLCASSDWASGPQETQYFGPGTRLLVL.

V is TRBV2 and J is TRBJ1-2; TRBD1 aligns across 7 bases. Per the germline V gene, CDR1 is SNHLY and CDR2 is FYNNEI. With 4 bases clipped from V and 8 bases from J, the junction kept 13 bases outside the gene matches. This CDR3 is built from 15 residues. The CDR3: CASSVRDRVLLGYTF. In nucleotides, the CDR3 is TGTGCCAGCAGTGTCCGAGACAGGGTCTTACTGGGCTACACCTTC. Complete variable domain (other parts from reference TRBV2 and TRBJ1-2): EPEVTQTPSHQVTQMGQEVILRCVPISNHLYFYWYRQILGQKVEFLVSFYNNEISEKSEIFDDQFSVERPDGSNFTLKIRSTKLEDSAMYFCASSVRDRVLLGYTFGSGTRLTVV.

The CDR3 DNA is TGTGCCAGCAGCGCACCGGACTCCAATGAAAAACTGTTTTTT. Its translation: CASSAPDSNEKLFF. This chain joins TRBV9 and TRBJ1-4; no clear D. CDR1 is SGDLS, CDR2 YYNGEE, per germline. Trimming removed 3 bases at V and 5 bases at J, with 11 bases between. The length of the CDR3 is 14 residues.

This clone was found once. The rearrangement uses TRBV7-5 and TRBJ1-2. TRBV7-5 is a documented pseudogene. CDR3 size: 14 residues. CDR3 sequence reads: CARSETGNDYGYTF. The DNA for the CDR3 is TGTGCCAGAAGCGAGACGGGGAACGACTATGGCTACACCTTC.

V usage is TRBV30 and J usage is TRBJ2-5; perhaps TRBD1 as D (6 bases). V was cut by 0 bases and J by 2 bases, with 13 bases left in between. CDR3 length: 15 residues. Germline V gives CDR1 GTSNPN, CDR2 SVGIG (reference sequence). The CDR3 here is CAWSVLGQGQETQYF. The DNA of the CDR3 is TGTGCCTGGAGTGTACTCGGGCAGGGGCAAGAGACCCAGTACTTC.

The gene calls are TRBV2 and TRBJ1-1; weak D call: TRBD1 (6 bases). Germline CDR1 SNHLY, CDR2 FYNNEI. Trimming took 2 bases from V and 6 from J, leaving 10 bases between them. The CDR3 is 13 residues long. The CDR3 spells CASSEWTEAEAFF. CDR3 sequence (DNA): TGTGCCAGCAGTGAATGGACAGAAGCTGAAGCTTTCTTT.

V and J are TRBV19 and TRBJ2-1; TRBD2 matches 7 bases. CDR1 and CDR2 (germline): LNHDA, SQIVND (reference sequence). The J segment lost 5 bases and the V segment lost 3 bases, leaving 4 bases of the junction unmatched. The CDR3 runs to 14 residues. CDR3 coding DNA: TGTGCCAGTAGTATCCAGGGAGGGAACAATGAGCAGTTCTTC. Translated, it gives CASSIQGGNNEQFF.

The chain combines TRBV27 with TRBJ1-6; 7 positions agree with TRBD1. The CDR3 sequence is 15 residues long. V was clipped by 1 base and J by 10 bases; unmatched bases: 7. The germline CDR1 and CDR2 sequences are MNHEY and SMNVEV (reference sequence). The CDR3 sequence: CASSLFGQAGSPLHF. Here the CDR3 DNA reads TGTGCCAGCAGTTTATTTGGACAGGCTGGGTCACCCCTCCACTTT.

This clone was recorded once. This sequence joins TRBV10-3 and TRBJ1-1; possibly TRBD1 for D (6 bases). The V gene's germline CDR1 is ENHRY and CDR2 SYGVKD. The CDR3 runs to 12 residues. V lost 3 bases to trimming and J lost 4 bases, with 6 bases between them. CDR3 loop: CAISDRGTEAFF. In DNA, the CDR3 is TGTGCCATCAGTGACAGGGGCACTGAAGCTTTCTTT.

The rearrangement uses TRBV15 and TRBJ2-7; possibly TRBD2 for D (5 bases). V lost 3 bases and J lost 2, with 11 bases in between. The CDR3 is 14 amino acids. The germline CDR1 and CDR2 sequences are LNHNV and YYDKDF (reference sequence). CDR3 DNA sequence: TGTGCCACCAGCAGTCGGGGTAGCGCCTACGAGCAGTACTTC. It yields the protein CATSSRGSAYEQYF.